The rows below give T cell receptor beta chains drawn from one sample of a study of T cell responses to AZD1222 COVID-19 vaccine. Clones were read by immunoSEQ multiplex PCR, and TCRdb kept only the in-frame ones, dropping some. This repertoire shows 170,000 or so clones, 90% found once; its top ten account for more than 1.3%. The sample in question was peripheral blood, obtained on day 0 of AZD1222 vaccination. These receptor sequences come from an adult in good health. Both conserved end residues are part of each CDR3. A D gene is named only where the DNA matches it firmly.

d_call	v_call	cdr3_aa
-	TRBV5-1	CASSPVRGSYNSPLHF
-	TRBV7-8	CASSSDRLYGYTF
-	TRBV3-1/TRBV3-2	CASSQGMDSNQSQHF
-	TRBV15	CATSRDLAGNTEAFF
TRBD1	TRBV9	CASSGRPGQENSPLHF
-	TRBV2	CASRAAGDGYTF
TRBD1	TRBV19	CARPWGQGWNQPQHF
TRBD1	TRBV18	CASSPLGQMNTEAFF
TRBD1	TRBV7-9	CASSLTGVRTEAFF
-	TRBV19	CASSIPGKDGYTF
-	TRBV2	CASSELLIGGETQYF
-	TRBV7-9	CASSSGAARVAEAFF
TRBD2	TRBV15	CATSRDPWLASGGPSYNEQFF
-	TRBV6-5	CASSPGPTNEKLFF
-	TRBV6-5	CASSSLMGSTGELFF
-	TRBV7-2	CASTSGASYEQYF
-	TRBV5-4	CASSLTGKGGEQYF
-	TRBV7-8	CASSANRVGSNYGYTF
-	TRBV6-5	CASSSPTMRLNTEAFF
TRBD2	TRBV6-1	CASSDPGGPTPTEQYF
-	TRBV3-1/TRBV3-2	CASSQEAGPTVYGYTF
-	TRBV29-1	CSVRAGQLNYGYTF
-	TRBV29-1	CSATRTAGGTEAFF
-	TRBV7-2	CASSLRSETEGYTF
-	TRBV2	CASSERGVTEAFF
TRBD1	TRBV28	CASSLGQIRNNSPLHF
TRBD1	TRBV27	CASSLSGRGFGGYTF
TRBD2	TRBV3-1/TRBV3-2	CASSPSGGAGDTQYF
-	TRBV7-9	CASSLKSSNTEAFF
-	TRBV18	CASSPLPDTNQPQHF
-	TRBV6-5	CASSRTGPTEAFF
TRBD1	TRBV7-2	CASSYGTGPYEKLFF
TRBD1	TRBV28	CASTLTGVNEKLFF
-	TRBV27	CASSSGGQSSGNTIYF
-	TRBV4-1	CASSPGDKGYEQYF
TRBD1	TRBV24-1	CATSDSRQGSNQPQHF
-	TRBV28	CASTLREGINTEAFF
-	TRBV5-1	CASSLDPLPNTEAFF
-	TRBV6-5	CASSTGYDNQPQHF
TRBD1	TRBV6-5	CASRPQGARGTEAFF
-	TRBV7-2	CASSLALGNYGYTF
-	TRBV19	CASNQGSSYNSPLHF
-	TRBV28	CASRPPVGAGDYGYTF
-	TRBV7-9	CASSLAVRGREKLFF
-	TRBV24-1	CATSDPIYGYTF
-	TRBV11-2	CASSPARINEQYF
-	TRBV9	CASPGYEQYF
-	TRBV27	CASSLWSLVNSPLHF
-	TRBV6-5	CASRTRIEEKLFF
-	TRBV27	CASIYSSWEEQYF
-	TRBV7-3	CASSSTGTTEAFF
TRBD1	TRBV5-5	CASSLVSPGGYEQYF
-	TRBV5-1	CASSVGGTNGYTF
-	TRBV5-5	CASSPSDYEQYF
-	TRBV28	CASSLARAGVNLNTEAFF
-	TRBV5-4	CASSLVGGGYGYTF
TRBD1	TRBV19	CASSSADRGSYGYTF